This TCR beta chain was obtained from a study of blood T cells in healthy people across ages. PBMCs were isolated at a quantity of at least 6.5 million per sample. The CDR3 totals 18 residues. Germline trimming cut 3 bases from V and 5 bases from J; bases unmatched to any gene: 12. Germline V lookup: CDR1 SEHNR, CDR2 FQNEAQ (reference sequence). A second about 7 to 12 cycle PCR used barcoded and J-beta primers. In TCRdb, the 5' RACE reads were re-called with MiXCR into one record per CDR3 protein. Of 850,000 to 1,300,000 distinct CDR3 sequences listed, 35% to 55% are singletons. Sequenced input: blood. V gene TRBV7-9 combines with J gene TRBJ2-3; TRBD1 matches 12 bases. The TCR comes from a woman aged 60 to 75 in good health. The chain's CDR3 is CASSLIRSGTGGEDTQYF. The CDR3 region has the DNA TGTGCCAGCAGCTTGATACGCTCCGGGACAGGGGGCGAAGATACGCAGTATTTT. Full variable domain (missing parts from reference TRBV7-9 and TRBJ2-3): DTGVSQNPRHKITKRGQNVTFRCDPISEHNRLYWYRQTLGQGPEFLTYFQNEAQLEKSRLLSDRFSAERPKGSFSTLEIQRTEQGDSAMYLCASSLIRSGTGGEDTQYFGPGTRLTVL.